The entry below gives a single TCR beta chain sequence along with its context. Its antigen is not known. V lost 2 bases and J 2 bases, leaving 16 bases between the germline ends. Germline CDR1 KGHSY, CDR2 FQNENV. The length of the CDR3 is 16 residues. Here immunoSEQ multiplex PCR was the method, and the copy in TCRdb shows in-frame clones only, minus some. The table has about 97,000 clones, over 75% seen once. This sample was included in a study of graft-versus-host responses after intestinal transplantation. Study background: Each patient got anti-thymocyte globulin induction, then tacrolimus and steroids for about 3 years.

Broader study findings: GvH clone levels peaked in circulation, and this peak was associated with early post-transplant HvG declines.

This TCR came from a human patient who received an intestinal transplant, so some T cells may come from the graft donor. The chain uses TRBV16 and TRBJ2-7, with D unresolved. The specimen was PBMCs, collected just under 460 days after intestinal transplant. CDR3 sequence reads: CASSQDHFGGTYEQYF. In DNA form, the CDR3 reads TGTGCCAGCAGCCAAGATCATTTCGGCGGAACCTACGAGCAGTACTTC.